This is a list of T cell receptor beta chains from one sample in a study of cytomegalovirus exposure and HLA in healthy donors. Repertoires were generated with immunoSEQ multiplex PCR, while TCRdb's copy carries only in-frame clones and drops some. The data contain about 98,000 clones, more than 60% of them singletons. Sequenced sample: PBMCs. All receptors come from a human donor in good health. CDR3s include the opening cysteine and the closing phenylalanine or tryptophan. D genes are given only for firm matches. Rows give clone size only sometimes, using once, few, many, or a class for an expanded clone.

CDR3 DNA: TGTGCCAGTAGTACCAACAGGGATCATCAGCCCCAGCATTTT; CDR3 protein: CASSTNRDHQPQHF; J gene: TRBJ1-5; V gene: TRBV19; clone size: NA; D gene: NA
CDR3 DNA: TGTGCTAGTGTAGGGGGGGAGGTCACGGAGACCCAGTACTTC; CDR3 protein: CASVGGEVTETQYF; J gene: TRBJ2-5; V gene: TRBV12-5; clone size: NA; D gene: NA
CDR3 DNA: TGTGCCAGCAGCCAAACGGACAGGGGTGGCGAGCAGTACTTC; CDR3 protein: CASSQTDRGGEQYF; J gene: TRBJ2-7; V gene: TRBV7-2; clone size: NA; D gene: TRBD1
CDR3 DNA: TGTGCCAGCAGCATCGGGACAGCGAACACCGGGGAGCTGTTTTTT; CDR3 protein: CASSIGTANTGELFF; J gene: TRBJ2-2; V gene: TRBV7-6; clone size: NA; D gene: TRBD1
CDR3 DNA: TGTGCCAGCAGCCCCGACAGGAGCAACACTGAAGCTTTCTTT; CDR3 protein: CASSPDRSNTEAFF; J gene: TRBJ1-1; V gene: TRBV6-1; clone size: few; D gene: NA
CDR3 DNA: TGTGCCAGCTCACCACCTGGGGTGGCAGGGTCAGGAGAGACCCAGTACTTC; CDR3 protein: CASSPPGVAGSGETQYF; J gene: TRBJ2-5; V gene: TRBV18; clone size: NA; D gene: NA
CDR3 DNA: TGTGCCAGTAGTATAGCACTAGGACTAGCCTACGAGCAGTACTTC; CDR3 protein: CASSIALGLAYEQYF; J gene: TRBJ2-7; V gene: TRBV19; clone size: NA; D gene: TRBD2
CDR3 DNA: TGTGCCAGCAGGCGGACTAGCGGGTCCTACGAGCAGTACTTC; CDR3 protein: CASRRTSGSYEQYF; J gene: TRBJ2-7; V gene: TRBV7-9; clone size: few; D gene: TRBD2
CDR3 DNA: TGTGCCAGCAGTTTATCGCGGACAGGGGGATATAATTCACCCCTCCACTTT; CDR3 protein: CASSLSRTGGYNSPLHF; J gene: TRBJ1-6; V gene: TRBV27; clone size: NA; D gene: TRBD1
CDR3 DNA: TGTGCCAGCAGCTCCGACAGGGCGGGAGAGCAGTACTTC; CDR3 protein: CASSSDRAGEQYF; J gene: TRBJ2-7; V gene: TRBV7-6; clone size: NA; D gene: NA
CDR3 DNA: TGCGCCAGCAGTGAGGAGGTGTCCTACGAGCAGTACTTC; CDR3 protein: CASSEEVSYEQYF; J gene: TRBJ2-7; V gene: TRBV10-2; clone size: NA; D gene: NA
CDR3 DNA: TGTGCCAGCAGCACCCCGGGAGGGGGGTACGGAGAGACCCAGTACTTC; CDR3 protein: CASSTPGGGYGETQYF; J gene: TRBJ2-5; V gene: TRBV9; clone size: NA; D gene: TRBD2
CDR3 DNA: TGTGCCAGCACCGGGACTAGCGGGTGGCGGGATGAGCAGTTCTTC; CDR3 protein: CASTGTSGWRDEQFF; J gene: TRBJ2-1; V gene: TRBV27; clone size: once; D gene: TRBD2
CDR3 DNA: TGTGCCATCAGTGGTGACCACAGGGCCACAGATACGCAGTATTTT; CDR3 protein: CAISGDHRATDTQYF; J gene: TRBJ2-3; V gene: TRBV10-3; clone size: NA; D gene: NA
CDR3 DNA: TGTGCCAGCAGTTACCGAAGGGGGCTCGGGACAGATACGCAGTATTTT; CDR3 protein: CASSYRRGLGTDTQYF; J gene: TRBJ2-3; V gene: TRBV6-5; clone size: NA; D gene: TRBD1
CDR3 DNA: TGTGCCAGCAGCTTAGCACTAGCGGACACTAGCTCCTACAATGAGCAGTTCTTC; CDR3 protein: CASSLALADTSSYNEQFF; J gene: TRBJ2-1; V gene: TRBV7-9; clone size: NA; D gene: TRBD2
CDR3 DNA: TGTGCCAGCAGCTTGGGACAGGGGTTTGGCTACACCTTC; CDR3 protein: CASSLGQGFGYTF; J gene: TRBJ1-2; V gene: TRBV5-6; clone size: NA; D gene: TRBD1
CDR3 DNA: TGTGCCAGCAGTCAGAGGGTGGATGAGCAGTTCTTC; CDR3 protein: CASSQRVDEQFF; J gene: TRBJ2-1; V gene: TRBV7-2; clone size: once; D gene: NA
CDR3 DNA: TGTGCCAGTAGTTTGGAAACGACAGGGGGCAATCAGCCCCAGCATTTT; CDR3 protein: CASSLETTGGNQPQHF; J gene: TRBJ1-5; V gene: TRBV19; clone size: once; D gene: TRBD1
CDR3 DNA: TGTGCCAGCGGCCACCCCGGAGGGTTAAGAACAGATACGCAGTATTTT; CDR3 protein: CASGHPGGLRTDTQYF; J gene: TRBJ2-3; V gene: TRBV5-6; clone size: NA; D gene: NA
CDR3 DNA: TGTGTCGAGGACTCGAGAGGCACTGAAGCTTTCTTT; CDR3 protein: CVEDSRGTEAFF; J gene: TRBJ1-1; V gene: TRBV21-1; clone size: NA; D gene: NA
CDR3 DNA: TGTGCCAGCAGCCATTTGACCGGGACAGGTCTTCACGAGCAGTACTTC; CDR3 protein: CASSHLTGTGLHEQYF; J gene: TRBJ2-7; V gene: TRBV11-3; clone size: NA; D gene: TRBD1
CDR3 DNA: TGTGCCAGTAGTATACCGTATTCGGGCAATGAGCAGTTCTTC; CDR3 protein: CASSIPYSGNEQFF; J gene: TRBJ2-1; V gene: TRBV19; clone size: once; D gene: NA
CDR3 DNA: TGTGCCAGCATCGACTGGACAGGGATCGGGAACACTGAAGCTTTCTTT; CDR3 protein: CASIDWTGIGNTEAFF; J gene: TRBJ1-1; V gene: TRBV11-2; clone size: NA; D gene: TRBD1
CDR3 DNA: TGTGCCATCAGTGAGTCGGGGCAGGGGGGTCAGCCCCAGCATTTT; CDR3 protein: CAISESGQGGQPQHF; J gene: TRBJ1-5; V gene: TRBV10-3; clone size: few; D gene: TRBD1
CDR3 DNA: TGTGCCAGCAGCTTACAGAATTCACCCCTCCACTTT; CDR3 protein: CASSLQNSPLHF; J gene: TRBJ1-6; V gene: TRBV7-6; clone size: NA; D gene: NA
CDR3 DNA: TGTGCCAGCAGTTTATCGGGAGGACTAGCGGGGTGGGGGGGCACAGATACGCAGTATTTT; CDR3 protein: CASSLSGGLAGWGGTDTQYF; J gene: TRBJ2-3; V gene: TRBV27; clone size: NA; D gene: TRBD2
CDR3 DNA: TGTGCCAGCAGCAGCTACAGAAAACCTGGTGAAAAACTGTTTTTT; CDR3 protein: CASSSYRKPGEKLFF; J gene: TRBJ1-4; V gene: TRBV7-8; clone size: NA; D gene: NA
CDR3 DNA: TGTGCCAGCAGTACAGGGACCTACGGGCAGTACTTC; CDR3 protein: CASSTGTYGQYF; J gene: TRBJ2-7; V gene: TRBV6-6; clone size: few; D gene: NA
CDR3 DNA: TGCAGTGCGTGGGGGCTCCATGGCTACACCTTC; CDR3 protein: CSAWGLHGYTF; J gene: TRBJ1-2; V gene: TRBV20-1; clone size: medium-sized; D gene: NA
CDR3 DNA: TGTGCCAGCAGGGAGGGACGGGTGGTAGGGGGCTACACCTTC; CDR3 protein: CASREGRVVGGYTF; J gene: TRBJ1-2; V gene: TRBV6-1; clone size: NA; D gene: NA
CDR3 DNA: TGTGCCAGCAGCTCCCTAGAGACCCAGTACTTC; CDR3 protein: CASSSLETQYF; J gene: TRBJ2-5; V gene: TRBV5-6; clone size: once; D gene: NA
CDR3 DNA: TGTGCCAGCAGCCAAGACGGGACAGCCGACAATGAGCAGTTCTTC; CDR3 protein: CASSQDGTADNEQFF; J gene: TRBJ2-1; V gene: TRBV4-2; clone size: NA; D gene: TRBD1
CDR3 DNA: TGTGCCAGCAGTCAGGGGGCGAGGCAGCCCCAGCATTTT; CDR3 protein: CASSQGARQPQHF; J gene: TRBJ1-5; V gene: TRBV6-6; clone size: few; D gene: TRBD1
CDR3 DNA: TGTGCCAGCAGTCTCCTACTCGCCGGGACAGGGGGAACCGGGGAGCTGTTTTTT; CDR3 protein: CASSLLLAGTGGTGELFF; J gene: TRBJ2-2; V gene: TRBV27; clone size: NA; D gene: TRBD1
CDR3 DNA: TGCGCCAGCAGCCGAATGGACAGCCGCACTGAAGCTTTCTTT; CDR3 protein: CASSRMDSRTEAFF; J gene: TRBJ1-1; V gene: TRBV5-1; clone size: NA; D gene: NA
CDR3 DNA: TGTGCCAGCCGGGAATTCTATAATTCACCCCTCCACTTT; CDR3 protein: CASREFYNSPLHF; J gene: TRBJ1-6; V gene: TRBV6-4; clone size: NA; D gene: NA
CDR3 DNA: TGCGCCAGCAGCTTGGCCCTCTCTTCCGGGGAGCTGTTTTTT; CDR3 protein: CASSLALSSGELFF; J gene: TRBJ2-2; V gene: TRBV5-1; clone size: NA; D gene: NA
CDR3 DNA: TGTGCCAGCAGCTTAGCAGGGGTAGGACCTAATGAAAAACTGTTTTTT; CDR3 protein: CASSLAGVGPNEKLFF; J gene: TRBJ1-4; V gene: TRBV7-9; clone size: few; D gene: NA
CDR3 DNA: TGTGCCAGCAGCTTATATCGGGCGGGAGGGCCGAGTGAGCAGTTCTTC; CDR3 protein: CASSLYRAGGPSEQFF; J gene: TRBJ2-1; V gene: TRBV7-6; clone size: NA; D gene: TRBD2
CDR3 DNA: TGCGCCAGCAGCTGGAGGACAGGGAACTACGAGCAGTACTTC; CDR3 protein: CASSWRTGNYEQYF; J gene: TRBJ2-7; V gene: TRBV5-1; clone size: NA; D gene: TRBD1
CDR3 DNA: TGTGCCACCGGGGGTATCCACGAGCAGTACTTC; CDR3 protein: CATGGIHEQYF; J gene: TRBJ2-7; V gene: TRBV19; clone size: NA; D gene: NA
CDR3 DNA: TGCGCCAGCAGATCGGGACTAGGGGATTCGAGGGAGCAGTTCTTC; CDR3 protein: CASRSGLGDSREQFF; J gene: TRBJ2-1; V gene: TRBV5-1; clone size: NA; D gene: TRBD2
CDR3 DNA: TGTGCCAGCAGCTCCCTAGGGGGGGGAATGCTTGGCTACACCTTC; CDR3 protein: CASSSLGGGMLGYTF; J gene: TRBJ1-2; V gene: TRBV7-9; clone size: NA; D gene: NA
CDR3 DNA: TGTGCCAGCAGTTACCGGGGGGACCCCCACGAGCAGTACTTC; CDR3 protein: CASSYRGDPHEQYF; J gene: TRBJ2-7; V gene: TRBV6-5; clone size: NA; D gene: TRBD2
CDR3 DNA: TGCAGCGTTGAAGATCCAAGACAGGGGTATGGCTACACCTTC; CDR3 protein: CSVEDPRQGYGYTF; J gene: TRBJ1-2; V gene: TRBV29-1; clone size: NA; D gene: TRBD1
CDR3 DNA: TGTGCCAGCTCACCGGACAGGGGTACAGATACGCAGTATTTT; CDR3 protein: CASSPDRGTDTQYF; J gene: TRBJ2-3; V gene: TRBV18; clone size: NA; D gene: TRBD1
CDR3 DNA: TGTGCCAGCATCCTTATGGTGGCCTTTAATGAAAAACTGTTTTTT; CDR3 protein: CASILMVAFNEKLFF; J gene: TRBJ1-4; V gene: TRBV2; clone size: NA; D gene: NA
CDR3 DNA: TGTGCCTTCTTACACAGGGGGATGGTCACTGAAGCTTTCTTT; CDR3 protein: CAFLHRGMVTEAFF; J gene: TRBJ1-1; V gene: TRBV30; clone size: NA; D gene: TRBD1
CDR3 DNA: TGTGCCAGCAGTCTACGACAGGGGGCGGGAGGCTACACCTTC; CDR3 protein: CASSLRQGAGGYTF; J gene: TRBJ1-2; V gene: TRBV27; clone size: NA; D gene: TRBD1
CDR3 DNA: TGTGCCACCAGCAGAGAAGGGGGGGAGTATGAAAAACTGTTTTTT; CDR3 protein: CATSREGGEYEKLFF; J gene: TRBJ1-4; V gene: TRBV15; clone size: NA; D gene: NA
CDR3 DNA: TGTGCCCCCTTGGCCCAGACAGGGGGAAATTCACCCCTCCACTTT; CDR3 protein: CAPLAQTGGNSPLHF; J gene: TRBJ1-6; V gene: TRBV19; clone size: NA; D gene: TRBD1
CDR3 DNA: TGTGCCAGCAGTGAACATCGGGGGGCTCATGAAAAACTGTTTTTT; CDR3 protein: CASSEHRGAHEKLFF; J gene: TRBJ1-4; V gene: TRBV25-1; clone size: medium-sized; D gene: NA
CDR3 DNA: TGTGCCAGTAGGCCACAGGTAACGGGAGAGACCCAGTACTTC; CDR3 protein: CASRPQVTGETQYF; J gene: TRBJ2-5; V gene: TRBV19; clone size: few; D gene: NA
CDR3 DNA: TGCAGCGTTGCCGCGAACCTCAATCAGCCCCAGCATTTT; CDR3 protein: CSVAANLNQPQHF; J gene: TRBJ1-5; V gene: TRBV29-1; clone size: NA; D gene: NA
CDR3 DNA: TGTGCCAGCAGCTTAGCGCGGACAGCCTATAGCAATCAGCCCCAGCATTTT; CDR3 protein: CASSLARTAYSNQPQHF; J gene: TRBJ1-5; V gene: TRBV7-6; clone size: NA; D gene: NA
CDR3 DNA: TGTGCCAGCAGCGCCGAGACAGGTAAAAGGAACACTGAAGCTTTCTTT; CDR3 protein: CASSAETGKRNTEAFF; J gene: TRBJ1-1; V gene: TRBV7-8; clone size: few; D gene: NA